Sequencing of this T cell receptor (beta chain) was carried out in a study of CD8 T cells in ankylosing spondylitis. Overall study results and limits: In ankylosing spondylitis patients, matched synovial fluid reportedly showed significant enrichment of disease-linked clones. A TCR beta motif made of eight highly homologous variants seemed typical of ankylosing spondylitis blood.

Construction of TCR beta libraries was performed using quantitative 5'-RACE with molecular barcodes. TCRdb processed the 5' RACE reads anew with MiXCR; each CDR3 protein has one entry. The repertoire holds nearly 350,000 distinct CDR3 sequences, over 12% seen once, with 1.1% in the top ten. A few counts support this clonotype. What it binds is not known. The CDR3 covers 14 residues. The germline V gene encodes CDR1 LNHNV and CDR2 YYDKDF (reference sequence). Trimming stripped 0 bases from V and 6 bases from J, with 9 bases between. The genes are TRBV15 and TRBJ2-4; D remains ambiguous. The receptor was derived from a male donor with ankylosing spondylitis or in good health (not recorded which). Sequenced: blood, either unsorted or a sorted T cell fraction (not recorded which). The CDR3 DNA follows: TGTGCCACCAGCAGAGATCTCCCGTTAAACATTCAGTACTTC. This sequence encodes CATSRDLPLNIQYF.